This TCR beta chain was identified during a study of molecular identifiers for immune sequencing clone quantification. Naive CD8 libraries came from approximately 20,000 to 980,000 sorted cells with 10%, 30% or 50% RNA. On this clonotype: A much larger clone lies a single base off, so this may be a read error.

Germline lookup yields CDR1 SNHLY and CDR2 FYNNEI. Trimming removed 8 bases from V and 2 bases from J, with 8 bases in between. The CDR3 loop spans 12 amino acids. TCRdb reprocessed the PCR reads via MiXCR and lists one record per CDR3 protein. The data contain hundreds of thousands of distinct CDR3 sequences, about a fifth of them singletons. The receptor was isolated from a human donor in good health. Some libraries in this study had Jurkat cell RNA spiked in. The sequencing sample was made of naive CD8+ T cells from blood, with Jurkat cell RNA spiked in. Subset in this sample: FACS-sorted CD8+CD4-CCR7+CD45RA+ naive T cells. V and J are TRBV2 and TRBJ2-3; D remains unclear. The CDR3 here is CASPGFTDTQYF. CDR3 DNA sequence: TGTGCCAGCCCCGGATTCACAGATACGCAGTATTTT.